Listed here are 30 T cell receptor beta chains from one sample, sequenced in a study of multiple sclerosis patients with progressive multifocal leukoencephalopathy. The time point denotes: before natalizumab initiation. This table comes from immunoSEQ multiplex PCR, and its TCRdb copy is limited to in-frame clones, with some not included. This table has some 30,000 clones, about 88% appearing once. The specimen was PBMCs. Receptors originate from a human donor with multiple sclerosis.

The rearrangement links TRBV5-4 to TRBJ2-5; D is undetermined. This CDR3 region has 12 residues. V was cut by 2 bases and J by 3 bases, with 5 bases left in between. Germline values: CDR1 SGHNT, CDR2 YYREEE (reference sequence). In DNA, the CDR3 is TGTGCCAGCAGCTTAATCAAAGAGACCCAGTACTTC. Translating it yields CASSLIKETQYF.

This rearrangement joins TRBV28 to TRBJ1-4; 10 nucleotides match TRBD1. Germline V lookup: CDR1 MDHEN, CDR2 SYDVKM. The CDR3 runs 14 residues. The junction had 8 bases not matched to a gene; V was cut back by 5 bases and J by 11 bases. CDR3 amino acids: CASSPGTGEEKLFF. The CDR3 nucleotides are TGTGCCAGCAGTCCCGGGACAGGGGAAGAGAAACTGTTTTTT.

In nucleotides, the CDR3 is TGTGCCAGCAGAGTAAGCCACAGGGGGCCAACTGAAGCTTTCTTT. This encodes CASRVSHRGPTEAFF. The rearrangement links TRBV2 to TRBJ1-1, with 9 bases that match TRBD1. V dropped 6 bases and J dropped 5; count of bases not matched to a gene: 10. The CDR3 sequence is 15 residues long. CDR1 and CDR2 from the germline V gene are SNHLY and FYNNEI.

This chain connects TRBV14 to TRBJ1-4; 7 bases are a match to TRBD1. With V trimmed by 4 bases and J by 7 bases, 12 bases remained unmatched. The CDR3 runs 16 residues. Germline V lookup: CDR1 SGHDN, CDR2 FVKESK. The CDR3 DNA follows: TGTGCCAGCAGCCTAGGGACAGCCCTTTTTGGTGAAAAACTGTTTTTT. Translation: CASSLGTALFGEKLFF.

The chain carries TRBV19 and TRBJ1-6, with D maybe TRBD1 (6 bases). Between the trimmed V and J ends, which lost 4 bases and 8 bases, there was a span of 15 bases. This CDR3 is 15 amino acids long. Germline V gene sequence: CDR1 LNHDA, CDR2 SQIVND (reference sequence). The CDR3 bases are TGTGCCAGTAGTACTGACCCCCAGGGGTATTCACCCCTCCACTTT. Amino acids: CASSTDPQGYSPLHF.

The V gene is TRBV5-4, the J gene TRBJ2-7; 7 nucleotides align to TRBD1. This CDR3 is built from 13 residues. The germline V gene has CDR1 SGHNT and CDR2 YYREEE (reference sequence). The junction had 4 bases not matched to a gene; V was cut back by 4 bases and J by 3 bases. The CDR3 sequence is CASSRDRYYEQYF. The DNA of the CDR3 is TGTGCCAGCAGCCGGGACAGATACTACGAGCAGTACTTC.

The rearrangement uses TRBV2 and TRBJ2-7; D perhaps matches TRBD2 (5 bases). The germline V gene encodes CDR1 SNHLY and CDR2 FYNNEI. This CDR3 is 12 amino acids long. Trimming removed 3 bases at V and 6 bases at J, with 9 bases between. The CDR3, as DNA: TGTGCCAGCAGTGAGCGGCGGGCCGAGCAGTACTTC. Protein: CASSERRAEQYF.

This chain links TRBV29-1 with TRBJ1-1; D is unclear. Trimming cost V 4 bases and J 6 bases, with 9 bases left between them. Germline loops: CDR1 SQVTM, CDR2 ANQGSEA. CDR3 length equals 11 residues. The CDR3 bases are TGCAGCGTTGTAAAGGTCGCTGAAGCTTTCTTT. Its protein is CSVVKVAEAFF.

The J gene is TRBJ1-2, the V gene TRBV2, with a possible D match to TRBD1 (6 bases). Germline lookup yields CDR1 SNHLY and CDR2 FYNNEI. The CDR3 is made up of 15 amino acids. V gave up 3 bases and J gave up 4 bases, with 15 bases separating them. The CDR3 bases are TGTGCCAGCAGTGAGGGCAGGGGAGGTGGCTATGGCTACACCTTC. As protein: CASSEGRGGGYGYTF.

The CDR3 bases are TGTGCCAGCAGTGAAGCGTCGACCCCAACCCGAAATGAGCAGTTCTTC. Encoded protein: CASSEASTPTRNEQFF. The V gene is TRBV2, the J gene TRBJ2-1; D not certain. The CDR3 contains 16 residues. V was trimmed by 0 bases and J by 7 bases, leaving 16 bases between them. Germline V CDR1 and CDR2: SNHLY, FYNNEI.

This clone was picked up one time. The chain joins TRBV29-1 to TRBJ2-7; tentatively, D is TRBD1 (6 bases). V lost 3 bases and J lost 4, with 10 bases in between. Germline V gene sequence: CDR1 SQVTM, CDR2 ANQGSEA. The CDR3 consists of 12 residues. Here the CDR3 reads CSVEGAWYEQYF. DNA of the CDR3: TGCAGCGTTGAGGGGGCTTGGTACGAGCAGTACTTC.

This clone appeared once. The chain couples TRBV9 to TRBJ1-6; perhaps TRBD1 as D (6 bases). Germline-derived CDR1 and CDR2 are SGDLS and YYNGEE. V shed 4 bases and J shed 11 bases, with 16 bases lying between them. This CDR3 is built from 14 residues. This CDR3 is CASSRQEGGAPLHF. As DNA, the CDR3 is TGTGCCAGCAGCCGACAGGAAGGGGGGGCACCCCTCCACTTT. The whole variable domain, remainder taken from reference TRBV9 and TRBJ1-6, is DSGVTQTPKHLITATGQRVTLRCSPRSGDLSVYWYQQSLDQGLQFLIQYYNGEERAKGNILERFSAQQFPDLHSELNLSSLELGDSALYFCASSRQEGGAPLHFGNGTRLTVT.

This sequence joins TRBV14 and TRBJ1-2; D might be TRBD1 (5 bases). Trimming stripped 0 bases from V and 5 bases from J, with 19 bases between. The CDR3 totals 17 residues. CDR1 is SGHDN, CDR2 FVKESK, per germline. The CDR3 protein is CASSQDVRVAGPYGYTF. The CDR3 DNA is TGTGCCAGCAGCCAAGATGTACGAGTGGCAGGGCCTTATGGCTACACCTTC.

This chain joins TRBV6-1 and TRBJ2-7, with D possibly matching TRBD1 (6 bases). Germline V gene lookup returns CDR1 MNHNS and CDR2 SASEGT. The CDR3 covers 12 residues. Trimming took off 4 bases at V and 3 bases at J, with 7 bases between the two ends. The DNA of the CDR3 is TGTGCCAGCAGTGCGGACAGCTACGAGCAGTACTTC. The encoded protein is CASSADSYEQYF.

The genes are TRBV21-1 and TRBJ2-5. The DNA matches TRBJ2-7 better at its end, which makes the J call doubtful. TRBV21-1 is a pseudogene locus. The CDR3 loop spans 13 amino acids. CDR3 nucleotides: TGTGCCAGCAGCTCCAGAGGGGCCTACGAGCAGTACTTC. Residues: CASSSRGAYEQYF.

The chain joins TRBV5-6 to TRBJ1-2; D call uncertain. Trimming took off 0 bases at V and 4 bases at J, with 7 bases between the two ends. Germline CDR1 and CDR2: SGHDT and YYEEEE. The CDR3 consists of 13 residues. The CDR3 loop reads CASSLDFFYGYTF. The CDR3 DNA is TGTGCCAGCAGCTTGGACTTCTTCTATGGCTACACCTTC.

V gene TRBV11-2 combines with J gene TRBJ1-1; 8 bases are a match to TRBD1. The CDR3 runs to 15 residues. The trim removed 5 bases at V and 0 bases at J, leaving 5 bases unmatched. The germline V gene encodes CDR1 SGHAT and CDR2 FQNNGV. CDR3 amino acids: CASSDRDRLNTEAFF. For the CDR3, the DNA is TGTGCCAGCAGCGACCGGGACAGGTTGAACACTGAAGCTTTCTTT.

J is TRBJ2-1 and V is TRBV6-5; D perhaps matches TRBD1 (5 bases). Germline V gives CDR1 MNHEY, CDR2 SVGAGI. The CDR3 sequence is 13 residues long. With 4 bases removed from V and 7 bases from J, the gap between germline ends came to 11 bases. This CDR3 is CASSWTPANEQFF. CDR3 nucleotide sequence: TGTGCCAGCAGTTGGACACCGGCAAATGAGCAGTTCTTC.

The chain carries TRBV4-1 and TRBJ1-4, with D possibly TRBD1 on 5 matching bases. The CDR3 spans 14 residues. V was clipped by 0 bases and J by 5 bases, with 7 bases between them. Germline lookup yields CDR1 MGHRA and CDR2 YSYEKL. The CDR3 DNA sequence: TGCGCCAGCAGCCAAGATGGGGGGAATGAAAAACTGTTTTTT. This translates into CASSQDGGNEKLFF.

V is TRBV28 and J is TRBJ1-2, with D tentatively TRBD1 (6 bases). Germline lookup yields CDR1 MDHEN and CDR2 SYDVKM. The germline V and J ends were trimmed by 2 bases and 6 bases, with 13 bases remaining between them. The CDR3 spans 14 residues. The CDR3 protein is CASSLSWTENGYTF. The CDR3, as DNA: TGTGCCAGCAGTTTAAGTTGGACAGAAAATGGCTACACCTTC.

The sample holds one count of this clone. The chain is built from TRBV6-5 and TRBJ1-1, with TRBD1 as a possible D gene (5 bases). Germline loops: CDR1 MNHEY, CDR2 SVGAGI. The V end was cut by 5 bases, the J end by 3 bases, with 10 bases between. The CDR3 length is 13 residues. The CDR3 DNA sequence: TGTGCCAGCAGTGAGTTGGGGGACACTGAAGCTTTCTTT. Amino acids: CASSELGDTEAFF.

The CDR3 sequence: CASSPGQGEYEQYF. For the CDR3, the DNA is TGTGCCAGCAGCCCGGGGCAGGGTGAGTACGAGCAGTACTTC. V usage is TRBV4-2 and J usage is TRBJ2-7; D is possibly TRBD1 or TRBD2 (5 bases each). The CDR3 sequence is 14 residues long. Germline V gene sequence: CDR1 LGHNA, CDR2 YNFKEQ. V lost 4 bases and J lost 4, with 14 bases in between.

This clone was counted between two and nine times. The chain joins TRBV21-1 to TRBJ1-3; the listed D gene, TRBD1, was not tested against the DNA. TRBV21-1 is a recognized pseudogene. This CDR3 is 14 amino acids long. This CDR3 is CASSGPVIRNTIYF. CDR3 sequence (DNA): TGTGCCAGCAGTGGGCCAGTTATAAGAAACACCATATATTTT.

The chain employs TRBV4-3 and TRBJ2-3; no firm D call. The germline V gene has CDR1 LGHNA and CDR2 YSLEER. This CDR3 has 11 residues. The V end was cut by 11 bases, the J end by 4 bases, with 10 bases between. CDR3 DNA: TGCGCCCCCAAAAACGCAGATACGCAGTATTTT. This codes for CAPKNADTQYF.

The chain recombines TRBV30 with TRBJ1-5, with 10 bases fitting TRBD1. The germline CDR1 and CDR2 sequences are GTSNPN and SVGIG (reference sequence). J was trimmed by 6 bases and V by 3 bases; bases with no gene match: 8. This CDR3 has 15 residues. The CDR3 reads CAWSAPGTGVQPQHF. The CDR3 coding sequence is TGTGCCTGGAGCGCACCCGGGACAGGGGTTCAGCCCCAGCATTTT.

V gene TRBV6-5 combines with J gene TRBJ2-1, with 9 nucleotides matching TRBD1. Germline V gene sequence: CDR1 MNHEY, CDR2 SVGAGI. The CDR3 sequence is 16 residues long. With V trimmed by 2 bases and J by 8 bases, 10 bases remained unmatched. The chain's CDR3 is CASSYPPGQGSDEQFF. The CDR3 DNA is TGTGCCAGCAGTTACCCGCCGGGACAGGGCTCGGATGAGCAGTTCTTC.

DNA for the CDR3: TGTGCCAGCTCGCACGGGAGCTCCTACGAGCAGTACTTC. It encodes CASSHGSSYEQYF. This chain links TRBV27 with TRBJ2-5; tentatively, D is TRBD2 (6 bases). The J call could be wrong; TRBJ2-7 is a better fit for the DNA end. There are 13 residues in the CDR3. Germline assignment: CDR1 MNHEY and CDR2 SMNVEV (reference sequence).

The CDR3 nucleotides read TGCGCCAGCATTTCTACATGGGGAGTGCGGACCCAGTACTTC. Encoded protein: CASISTWGVRTQYF. The rearrangement links TRBV5-1 to TRBJ2-5; tentatively, D is TRBD2 (5 bases). V shed 6 bases and J shed 7 bases, with 19 bases lying between them. This CDR3 spans 14 amino acids. Germline V lookup: CDR1 SGHRS, CDR2 YFSETQ.

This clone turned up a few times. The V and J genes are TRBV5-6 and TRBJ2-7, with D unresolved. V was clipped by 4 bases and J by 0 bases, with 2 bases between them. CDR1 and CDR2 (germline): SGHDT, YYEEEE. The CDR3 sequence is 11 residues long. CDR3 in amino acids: CASSDSYEQYF. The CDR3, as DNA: TGTGCCAGCAGCGACTCCTACGAGCAGTACTTC.

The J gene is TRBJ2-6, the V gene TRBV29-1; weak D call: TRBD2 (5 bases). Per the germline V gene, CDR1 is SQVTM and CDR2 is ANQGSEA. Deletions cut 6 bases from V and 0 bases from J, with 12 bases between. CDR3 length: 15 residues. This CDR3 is CSVRELHSGANVLTF. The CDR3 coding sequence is TGCAGCGTGAGGGAACTCCACTCTGGGGCCAACGTCCTGACTTTC. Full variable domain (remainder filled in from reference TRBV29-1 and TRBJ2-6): SAVISQKPSRDICQRGTSLTIQCQVDSQVTMMFWYRQQPGQSLTLIATANQGSEATYESGFVIDKFPISRPNLTFSTLTVSNMSPEDSSIYLCSVRELHSGANVLTFGAGSRLTVL.